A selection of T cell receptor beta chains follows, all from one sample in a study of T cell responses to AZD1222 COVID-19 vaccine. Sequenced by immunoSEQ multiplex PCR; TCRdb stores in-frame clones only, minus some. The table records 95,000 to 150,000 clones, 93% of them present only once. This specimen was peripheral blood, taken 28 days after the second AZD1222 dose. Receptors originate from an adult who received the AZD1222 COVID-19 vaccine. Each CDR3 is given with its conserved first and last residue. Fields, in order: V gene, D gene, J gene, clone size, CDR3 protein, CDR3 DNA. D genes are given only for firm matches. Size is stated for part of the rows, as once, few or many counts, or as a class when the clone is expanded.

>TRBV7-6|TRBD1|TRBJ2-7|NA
CASSLVDGQGYEQYF
TGTGCCAGCAGCTTAGTCGACGGACAGGGCTACGAGCAGTACTTC
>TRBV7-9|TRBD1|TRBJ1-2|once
CASSLGTGDYGYTF
TGTGCCAGCAGCTTAGGGACAGGGGATTATGGCTACACCTTC
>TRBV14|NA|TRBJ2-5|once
CASSQGIRETQYF
TGTGCCAGCAGCCAAGGTATAAGGGAGACCCAGTACTTC
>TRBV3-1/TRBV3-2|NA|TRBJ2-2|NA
CASSVRGTGELFF
TGTGCCAGCAGCGTCAGGGGCACCGGGGAGCTGTTTTTT
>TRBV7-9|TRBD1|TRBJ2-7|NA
CASSLEGQGNYEQYF
TGTGCCAGCAGCTTAGAGGGACAGGGTAACTACGAGCAGTACTTC
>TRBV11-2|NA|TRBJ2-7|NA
CASSFQAKYEQYF
TGTGCCAGCAGCTTTCAAGCTAAATACGAGCAGTACTTC
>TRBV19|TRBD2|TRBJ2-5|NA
CASSTGGDEETQYF
TGTGCCAGTAGTACCGGGGGGGACGAGGAGACCCAGTACTTC
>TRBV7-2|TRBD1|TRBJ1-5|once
CASSLEGQGYQPQHF
TGTGCCAGCAGCTTAGAGGGACAGGGATATCAGCCCCAGCATTTT
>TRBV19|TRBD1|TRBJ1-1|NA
CASISTGLNTEAFF
TGTGCCAGTATCTCGACAGGGTTGAACACTGAAGCTTTCTTT
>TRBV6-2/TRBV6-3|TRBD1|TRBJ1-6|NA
CASSYDGTGASPLHF
TGTGCCAGCAGTTACGATGGGACAGGGGCCTCACCCCTCCACTTT
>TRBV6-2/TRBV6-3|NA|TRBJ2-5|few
CASSLLRETQYF
TGTGCCAGCAGCCTACTCAGAGAGACCCAGTACTTC
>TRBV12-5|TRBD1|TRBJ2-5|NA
CASGLRAGGLRETQYF
TGTGCTAGTGGTTTAAGGGCAGGGGGATTAAGAGAGACCCAGTACTTC
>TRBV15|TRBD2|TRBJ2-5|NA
CATSGNAAGEETQYF
TGTGCCACCAGCGGTAACGCAGCGGGGGAAGAGACCCAGTACTTC
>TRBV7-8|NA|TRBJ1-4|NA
CASSFVPSGSGEKLFF
TGTGCCAGCAGCTTTGTCCCATCGGGGTCGGGAGAAAAACTGTTTTTT
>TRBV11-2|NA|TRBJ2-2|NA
CASRDRPTGELFF
TGTGCCAGCAGAGACAGGCCGACCGGGGAGCTGTTTTTT
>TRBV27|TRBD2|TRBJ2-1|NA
CATAGASGGSRDEQFF
TGTGCCACCGCCGGGGCTAGCGGGGGCTCGCGGGATGAGCAGTTCTTC
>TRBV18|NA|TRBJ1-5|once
CASSPQQDQPQHF
TGTGCCAGCTCACCCCAGCAGGACCAGCCCCAGCATTTT
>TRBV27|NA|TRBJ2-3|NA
CASSFSRVLFGTDTQYF
TGTGCCAGCAGTTTTTCCCGGGTGCTCTTTGGGACAGATACGCAGTATTTT
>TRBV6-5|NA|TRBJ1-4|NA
CASSHRDKWEKLFF
TGTGCCAGCAGTCACCGGGACAAATGGGAAAAACTGTTTTTT
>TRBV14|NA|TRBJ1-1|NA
CASRGRGDTEAFF
TGTGCCAGCAGGGGACGGGGGGACACTGAAGCTTTCTTT
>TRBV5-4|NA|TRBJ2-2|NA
CASSSLGSGELFF
TGTGCCAGCAGCAGTCTGGGATCCGGGGAGCTGTTTTTT
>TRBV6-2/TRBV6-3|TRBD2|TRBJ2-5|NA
CASSRATSGGQETQYF
TGTGCCAGCAGCCGCGCCACTAGCGGGGGACAGGAGACCCAGTACTTC
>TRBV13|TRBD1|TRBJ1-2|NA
CASSSRGQVYGYTF
TGTGCCAGCAGCTCGAGGGGACAGGTCTATGGCTACACCTTC
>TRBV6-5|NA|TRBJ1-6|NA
CAGASRVDSPLHF
TGTGCCGGAGCGTCTAGGGTTGACTCACCCCTCCACTTT
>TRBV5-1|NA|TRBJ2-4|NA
CASSLFLGGAKNIQYF
TGCGCCAGCAGCTTGTTTCTTGGGGGAGCCAAAAACATTCAGTACTTC
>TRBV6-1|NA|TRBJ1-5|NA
CASSEVGSGQPQHF
TGTGCCAGCAGTGAAGTCGGCTCCGGACAGCCCCAGCATTTT
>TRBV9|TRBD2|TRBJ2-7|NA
CASSVGTTSYEQYF
TGTGCCAGCAGCGTTGGGACTACCTCCTACGAGCAGTACTTC
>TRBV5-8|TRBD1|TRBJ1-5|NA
CASSQYTTGVDQPQHF
TGTGCCAGCAGCCAATATACGACAGGGGTTGACCAGCCCCAGCATTTT
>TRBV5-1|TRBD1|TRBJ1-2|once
CASSLGGSTGLNYGYTF
TGCGCCAGCAGCTTGGGGGGGTCGACAGGGTTGAACTATGGCTACACCTTC
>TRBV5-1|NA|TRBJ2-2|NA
CASSAEANTGELFF
TGCGCCAGCAGCGCGGAAGCGAACACCGGGGAGCTGTTTTTT
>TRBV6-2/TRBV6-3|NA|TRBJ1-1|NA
CASSYGRGGTEAFF
TGTGCCAGCAGTTACGGGAGGGGGGGTACTGAAGCTTTCTTT
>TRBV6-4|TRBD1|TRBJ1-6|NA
CASSDQETGKNSPLHF
TGTGCCAGCAGTGACCAAGAGACAGGGAAGAATTCACCCCTCCACTTT
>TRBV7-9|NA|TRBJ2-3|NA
CASSLANPLRDTQYF
TGTGCCAGCAGCTTAGCGAACCCACTACGGGATACGCAGTATTTT
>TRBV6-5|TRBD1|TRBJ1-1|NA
CASRLTGRNTEAFF
TGTGCCAGCAGGTTGACAGGGAGGAACACTGAAGCTTTCTTT
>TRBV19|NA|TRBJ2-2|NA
CASTLTGELFF
TGTGCCAGTACCCTCACCGGGGAGCTGTTTTTT
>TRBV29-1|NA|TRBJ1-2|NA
CSVADYGYTF
TGCAGCGTTGCGGACTATGGCTACACCTTC
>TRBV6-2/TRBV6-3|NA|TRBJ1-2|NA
CASSFKRAVNYGYTF
TGTGCCAGCAGTTTTAAAAGGGCCGTTAACTATGGCTACACCTTC
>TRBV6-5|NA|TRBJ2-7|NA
CASNMIQGPYEQYF
TGTGCCAGCAACATGATCCAAGGGCCCTACGAGCAGTACTTC
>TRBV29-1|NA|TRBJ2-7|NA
CSGGEGYEQYF
TGCAGCGGAGGAGAGGGGTACGAGCAGTACTTC
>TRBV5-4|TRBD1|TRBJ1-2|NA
CASSFPGQGAGGYTF
TGTGCCAGCAGCTTTCCGGGACAGGGGGCGGGCGGCTACACCTTC
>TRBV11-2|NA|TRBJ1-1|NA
CASSLNGWGTEAFF
TGTGCCAGCAGCTTAAACGGCTGGGGCACTGAAGCTTTCTTT
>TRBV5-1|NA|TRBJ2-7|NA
CASSRQPGSYEQYF
TGCGCCAGCAGCCGACAACCCGGGAGCTACGAGCAGTACTTC
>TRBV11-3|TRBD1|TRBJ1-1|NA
CASSSHEGQGIGEAFF
TGTGCCAGCAGCTCCCACGAGGGACAGGGGATCGGTGAAGCTTTCTTT
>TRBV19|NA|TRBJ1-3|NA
CASSIHGNTIYF
TGTGCCAGTAGTATCCACGGAAACACCATATATTTT
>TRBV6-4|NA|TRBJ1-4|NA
CASSDPGGGKNEKLFF
TGTGCCAGCAGTGACCCCGGCGGGGGAAAGAATGAAAAACTGTTTTTT
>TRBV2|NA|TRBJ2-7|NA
CASSSESYEQYF
TGTGCCAGCAGTTCAGAATCCTACGAGCAGTACTTC
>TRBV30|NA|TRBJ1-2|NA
CAWSAEGVGGYTF
TGTGCCTGGAGTGCCGAGGGGGTTGGAGGCTACACCTTC
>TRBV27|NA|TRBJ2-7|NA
CASSQTSSSYYEQYF
TGTGCCAGCAGCCAAACCTCATCCTCCTACTACGAGCAGTACTTC
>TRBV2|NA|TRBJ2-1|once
CASSVIANNEQFF
TGTGCCAGCAGTGTGATCGCAAACAATGAGCAGTTCTTC
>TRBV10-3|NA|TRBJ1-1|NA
CAIRDAGAEAFF
TGTGCCATCAGGGACGCAGGCGCTGAAGCTTTCTTT
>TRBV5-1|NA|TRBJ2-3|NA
CASSLADSTDTQYF
TGCGCCAGCAGCTTGGCCGACAGCACAGATACGCAGTATTTT
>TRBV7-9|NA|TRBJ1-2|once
CASSLLGRNYGYTF
TGTGCCAGCAGCTTATTGGGCAGAAACTATGGCTACACCTTC
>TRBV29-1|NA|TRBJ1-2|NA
CSVVEAPGYTF
TGCAGCGTTGTGGAAGCTCCCGGCTACACCTTC
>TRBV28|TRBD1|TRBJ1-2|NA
CASSPGQGTNYGYTF
TGTGCCAGCAGCCCGGGACAGGGTACTAACTATGGCTACACCTTC
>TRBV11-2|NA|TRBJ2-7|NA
CASSLDSWQYF
TGTGCCAGCAGCTTAGATTCATGGCAGTACTTC
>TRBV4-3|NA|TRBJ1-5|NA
CASSQDWGGGQPQHF
TGCGCCAGCAGCCAAGATTGGGGGGGCGGTCAGCCCCAGCATTTT
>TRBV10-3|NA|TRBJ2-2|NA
CAINSENTGELFF
TGTGCCATCAACTCGGAGAACACCGGGGAGCTGTTTTTT
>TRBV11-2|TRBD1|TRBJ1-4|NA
CASSLTGTLTNEKLFF
TGTGCCAGCAGCCTGACAGGGACGCTAACTAATGAAAAACTGTTTTTT
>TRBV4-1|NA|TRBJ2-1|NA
CASSQEPGRSSYNEQFF
TGCGCCAGCAGCCAAGAGCCGGGAAGGAGCTCCTACAATGAGCAGTTCTTC
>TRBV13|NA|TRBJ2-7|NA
CASSRSYEQYF
TGTGCCAGCAGCCGGTCCTACGAGCAGTACTTC